These 27 T cell receptor beta chains came from one sample sequenced in a study of memory CD4+ T cells and cytomegalovirus serostatus. Single viable CD3+CD4+CD8-CD45RO+ cells were sorted as the memory CD4+ T cells. TCRdb keeps only in-frame clones here, not all; method: immunoSEQ multiplex PCR. This sample has 25,000 to 30,000 clones, with over 70% found just once. Specimen: memory CD4+ T cells from blood. Receptors originate from an adult in good health and CMV-seronegative.

This sequence joins TRBV6-1 and TRBJ2-7; unclear D gene. Germline assignment: CDR1 MNHNS and CDR2 SASEGT. The CDR3 loop spans 12 amino acids. Trimming stripped 4 bases from V and 4 bases from J, with 8 bases between. The CDR3 DNA reads TGTGCCAGCAGTGCCTTCAGGTACGAGCAGTACTTC. Amino acid sequence: CASSAFRYEQYF.

This clone was observed a handful of times. CDR3 sequence reads: CAWSVRADDQPQHF. In DNA, the CDR3 is TGTGCCTGGAGTGTACGGGCAGACGATCAGCCCCAGCATTTT. The V and J genes are TRBV30 and TRBJ1-5; D not certain. This CDR3 comprises 14 residues. The germline V gene has CDR1 GTSNPN and CDR2 SVGIG (reference sequence). Trimming left V 0 bases short and J 5 bases short, with 11 bases between.

A single count supports this clone. The chain is built from TRBV7-2 and TRBJ2-5; tentative D call: TRBD2 (6 bases). V was pared by 1 base and J by 13 bases, with 19 bases between. Per germline, CDR1 SGHTA and CDR2 FQGNSA. The CDR3 contains 14 residues. The CDR3 reads CASSLGLASSRRYF. The CDR3 DNA reads as TGTGCCAGCAGCTTAGGCCTAGCGAGCTCCCGGCGGTACTTC.

This clone was picked up one time. V usage is TRBV28 and J usage is TRBJ2-1; 8 bases are a match to TRBD1. The germline gives CDR1 MDHEN, CDR2 SYDVKM. The CDR3 runs to 19 residues. V dropped 1 base and J dropped 4; count of bases not matched to a gene: 15. In nucleotides, the CDR3 is TGTGCCAGCAGTTTATCCTTCTTGCCCGGGACAGGACATTACAATGAGCAGTTCTTC. Protein product: CASSLSFLPGTGHYNEQFF.

The chain links TRBV28 to TRBJ2-2; 12 bases match TRBD2. Germline V gives CDR1 MDHEN, CDR2 SYDVKM. The CDR3 runs to 17 residues. Trimming at V came to 4 bases and at J to 5 bases, leaving 8 bases not matched to a gene. The DNA for the CDR3 is TGTGCCAGCAGTTACGGGTCCCTAGCGGGAGGGACCGGGGAGCTGTTTTTT. Protein: CASSYGSLAGGTGELFF. Full variable domain (rest looked up from reference TRBV28 and TRBJ2-2): DVKVTQSSRYLVKRTGEKVFLECVQDMDHENMFWYRQDPGLGLRLIYFSYDVKMKEKGDIPEGYSVSREKKERFSLILESASTNQTSMYLCASSYGSLAGGTGELFFGEGSRLTVL.

The chain has TRBV7-3 and TRBJ2-2, with TRBD2 matching over 12 bases. CDR1 and CDR2 from the germline V gene are SGHTA and FQGTGA. The CDR3 is made up of 15 amino acids. J lost 5 bases, V lost 5 bases, and 3 bases had no gene match. The CDR3 protein is CASSPGTSGTGELFF. The CDR3 bases are TGTGCCAGCAGCCCCGGGACTAGCGGGACCGGGGAGCTGTTTTTT.

The chain combines TRBV29-1 with TRBJ1-1; perhaps TRBD1 as D (6 bases). V was shortened by 6 bases and J by 1 base, with 9 bases between the two germline ends. The CDR3 has 12 amino acids. Germline CDR1 is SQVTM and CDR2 is ANQGSEA. CDR3 sequence (DNA): TGCAGCGTGGGACACTCGAACACTGAAGCTTTCTTT. Its translation: CSVGHSNTEAFF.

This clone appeared once. DNA for the CDR3: TGCGCCAGCAGCGCCGGGACAGGGGGCGGCACAGATACGCAGTATTTT. Translating it yields CASSAGTGGGTDTQYF. The rearrangement uses TRBV5-1 and TRBJ2-3, with 12 bases fitting TRBD1. The CDR3 runs to 16 residues. CDR1 and CDR2 from the germline V gene are SGHRS and YFSETQ. Losses at the gene ends were 4 bases for V and 1 base for J; bases not matched to a gene: 4.

The chain uses TRBV12-5 and TRBJ1-5, with D possibly matching TRBD1 (6 bases). Germline V gene sequence: CDR1 LGHNT, CDR2 FRNRAP. The CDR3 contains 13 residues. V was pared by 1 base and J by 9 bases, with 10 bases between. CDR3 residues: CASGLGQAGPQHF. DNA of the CDR3: TGTGCTAGTGGTTTGGGACAGGCTGGGCCCCAGCATTTT.

The chain is built from TRBV14 and TRBJ2-5; TRBD2 might be the D (5 bases). Germline assignment: CDR1 SGHDN and CDR2 FVKESK. V shed 2 bases and J shed 5 bases, with 9 bases lying between them. The CDR3 totals 13 residues. The DNA of the CDR3 is TGTGCCAGCAGCCAATCGCGGGCGGAGACCCAGTACTTC. Protein: CASSQSRAETQYF.

The V and J genes are TRBV5-4 and TRBJ1-1, with a tentative D call TRBD1 (6 bases). This CDR3 comprises 13 residues. V lost 7 bases, J lost 9 bases, and 19 bases lay in between. The germline V gene encodes CDR1 SGHNT and CDR2 YYREEE (reference sequence). As DNA, the CDR3 is TGTGCCAGCCCGACCCAACAGGGAAGTAAAGCTTTCTTT. Translated, it gives CASPTQQGSKAFF.

The chain combines TRBV25-1 with TRBJ1-2; D possibly corresponds to TRBD1 (5 bases). V was shortened by 3 bases and J by 5 bases, with 10 bases between the two germline ends. CDR1 and CDR2 from the germline V gene are MGHDK and SYGVNS. This CDR3 is 13 amino acids long. CDR3 DNA sequence: TGTGCCAGCAGTGATGGGGGGAGATATGGCTACACCTTC. As protein: CASSDGGRYGYTF.

The rearrangement uses TRBV12-5 and TRBJ1-5, with TRBD1 as a possible D gene (5 bases). Germline lookup yields CDR1 LGHNT and CDR2 FRNRAP. Trimming removed 1 base from V and 7 bases from J, with 14 bases in between. The CDR3 has 15 residues. CDR3 protein: CASGLDGRGLQPQHF. The DNA for the CDR3 is TGTGCTAGTGGTTTGGACGGGAGGGGATTACAGCCCCAGCATTTT.

As DNA, the CDR3 is TGTGCCAGCAGCCGGACGGATTCCTACGAGCAGTACTTC. Translating gives CASSRTDSYEQYF. This chain links TRBV6-5 with TRBJ2-7; D gene uncertain. V was clipped by 6 bases and J by 1 base, with 10 bases between them. The length of the CDR3 is 13 residues. Germline loops: CDR1 MNHEY, CDR2 SVGAGI.

The chain uses TRBV7-2 and TRBJ2-5; TRBD2 matches 8 bases. The CDR3 extends over 14 amino acids. V lost 1 base and J lost 3; bases outside the gene matches: 1. Germline loops: CDR1 SGHTA, CDR2 FQGNSA. The CDR3 protein is CASSLGAGEETQYF. Written as DNA, the CDR3 is TGTGCCAGCAGCTTAGGAGCGGGGGAAGAGACCCAGTACTTC.

The rearrangement joins TRBV2 to TRBJ2-7; no clear D. Germline CDR1 SNHLY, CDR2 FYNNEI. Trimming stripped 7 bases from V and 6 bases from J, with 10 bases between. The CDR3 extends over 11 amino acids. DNA for the CDR3: TGTGCCAGCACCCGAGGAGTCGAGCAGTACTTC. Amino acid sequence: CASTRGVEQYF.

There are a few counts of this clone. The chain uses TRBV30 and TRBJ1-1, with D possibly matching TRBD1 (5 bases). V was clipped by 4 bases and J by 14 bases, with 17 bases between them. The CDR3 contains 11 residues. Germline-derived CDR1 and CDR2 are GTSNPN and SVGIG (reference sequence). DNA for the CDR3: TGTGCCTGGACCATCGGGGCCTTTACCTTCTTT. This gives the protein CAWTIGAFTFF.

The chain carries TRBV19 and TRBJ1-2; TRBD1 might be the D (6 bases). Germline CDR1 LNHDA, CDR2 SQIVND (reference sequence). Between the trimmed V and J ends, which lost 3 bases and 4 bases, there was a span of 15 bases. This CDR3 spans 15 amino acids. CDR3 protein: CASSMVRGTSYGYTF. CDR3 bases: TGTGCCAGTAGTATGGTGAGGGGGACCAGCTATGGCTACACCTTC.

This clone was recorded once. The V and J genes are TRBV4-1 and TRBJ1-2, with a possible D match to TRBD1 (6 bases). Germline V lookup: CDR1 MGHRA, CDR2 YSYEKL. Deletions cut 4 bases from V and 0 bases from J, with 27 bases between. The CDR3 runs to 20 residues. CDR3 sequence reads: CASSLQDAWAGARANYGYTF. DNA for the CDR3: TGCGCCAGCAGCCTACAAGATGCCTGGGCAGGGGCACGAGCTAACTATGGCTACACCTTC.

The chain couples TRBV7-4 to TRBJ2-1; D uncertain. The CDR3 is made up of 13 amino acids. Trimming stripped 5 bases from V and 9 bases from J, with 14 bases between. Germline V gene lookup returns CDR1 SGHVT and CDR2 SQSDAQ. The CDR3 region is CASSLPTHSEQFF. The CDR3 DNA sequence: TGTGCCAGCAGCCTACCCACTCATAGTGAGCAGTTCTTC. Looking up the rest from reference TRBV7-4 and TRBJ2-1 gives the full variable domain: GAGVSQSPRYKVAKRGRDVALRCDSISGHVTLYWYRQTLGQGSEVLTYSQSDAQRDKSGRPSGRFSAERPERSVSTLKIQRTEQGDSAVYLCASSLPTHSEQFFGPGTRLTVL.

This rearrangement joins TRBV11-2 to TRBJ1-1; unclear D gene. The CDR3 extends over 11 amino acids. Germline assignment: CDR1 SGHAT and CDR2 FQNNGV. The ends were cut back, 2 bases at V and 8 bases at J, with 6 bases in the middle. CDR3 in amino acids: CASSLTGEAFF. The CDR3 region has the DNA TGTGCCAGCAGCTTAACGGGGGAAGCTTTCTTT.

The chain carries TRBV7-2 and TRBJ1-1; D not resolved. This CDR3 is 14 amino acids long. The germline CDR1 and CDR2 sequences are SGHTA and FQGNSA. V lost 5 bases, J lost 3 bases, and 13 bases lay in between. The CDR3 coding sequence is TGTGCCAGCAGCCTGAGTACACCTTACACTGAAGCTTTCTTT. Amino acids: CASSLSTPYTEAFF.

This chain connects TRBV28 to TRBJ2-7; perhaps TRBD1 as D (5 bases). Germline loops: CDR1 MDHEN, CDR2 SYDVKM. The CDR3 is 14 amino acids. Trimming took 6 bases from V and 3 from J, leaving 15 bases between them. CDR3 DNA sequence: TGTGCCAGCAGCGACAGTAATCCCAACTACGAGCAGTACTTC. Amino acid sequence: CASSDSNPNYEQYF.

J is TRBJ1-1 and V is TRBV7-9; TRBD1 matches at 7 bases. The CDR3 covers 12 residues. Trimming took 8 bases from V and 4 from J; bases not matched to a gene: 4. The germline CDR1 and CDR2 sequences are SEHNR and FQNEAQ (reference sequence). CDR3: CASGRQGTEAFF. In DNA form, the CDR3 reads TGTGCCAGCGGGAGACAGGGCACTGAAGCTTTCTTT.

The gene calls are TRBV6-6 and TRBJ1-4, with D uncertain. The CDR3 length is 14 residues. Germline CDR1 MNHNY, CDR2 SVGAGI (reference sequence). Trimming took 6 bases from V and 5 from J, leaving 13 bases between them. The CDR3 sequence is CASRVTDQNEKLFF. For the CDR3, the DNA is TGTGCCAGCAGGGTAACCGATCAAAATGAAAAACTGTTTTTT.

The CDR3 bases are TGTGCCAGCAGCTTAGGGGGGACAGCCAATGAGCAGTTCTTC. Its protein product is CASSLGGTANEQFF. This chain uses TRBV11-2 with TRBJ2-1; TRBD1 agrees at 7 bases. V lost 1 base, J lost 6 bases, and 3 bases stayed unmatched. This CDR3 is built from 14 residues. CDR1 SGHAT and CDR2 FQNNGV come from the germline V gene. The entire variable domain, with the rest obtained from reference TRBV11-2 and TRBJ2-1, is as follows: EAGVAQSPRYKIIEKRQSVAFWCNPISGHATLYWYQQILGQGPKLLIQFQNNGVVDDSQLPKDRFSAERLKGVDSTLKIQPAKLEDSAVYLCASSLGGTANEQFFGPGTRLTVL.

The genes are TRBV5-1 and TRBJ2-3; 13 bases map to TRBD2. The V and J ends lost 4 bases and 5 bases, in that order; junction bases with no gene match: 7. The germline gives CDR1 SGHRS, CDR2 YFSETQ. The CDR3 spans 16 residues. The CDR3 sequence: CASSKTSGRAGDTQYF. CDR3 bases: TGCGCCAGCAGCAAAACTAGCGGGAGGGCCGGAGATACGCAGTATTTT.